Detailed here is one T cell receptor beta chain. Its cognate antigen is unknown. The record originates from a study of memory CD4+ T cells and cytomegalovirus serostatus. Study-wide points: About 40% of the roughly 160 known CMV-associated TCRbeta sequences appeared in CD4+ memory. CMV serostatus prediction reached median AUC roughly 0.95, or 0.91 with US-trained model.

V lost 5 bases and J lost 8, with 18 bases in between. Germline-derived CDR1 and CDR2 are ENHRY and SYGVKD. The CDR3 runs to 15 residues. Single viable CD3+CD4+CD8-CD45RO+ cells were sorted as the memory CD4+ T cells. CMV serostatus came from serum IgG against pp150, pp28, p38, p52. Positive selection with CD4 microbeads enriched total CD4+ T cells. The assay was immunoSEQ multiplex PCR, and TCRdb's table has in-frame clones only and misses some. The data hold just over 45,000 clones, with 60% to 85% observed a single time. The V gene is TRBV10-3, the J gene TRBJ1-4, with D possibly matching TRBD1 (5 bases). Sequencing was performed on memory CD4+ T cells from blood. This clonotype was obtained from an adult in good health and CMV-seronegative. CDR3 nucleotide sequence: TGTGCCATCAGTCCGAACCCCCAGGGCGGCGAAAAACTGTTTTTT. Encoded protein: CAISPNPQGGEKLFF.